The clone carrying this TCR beta chain was found a few times. The target antigen is unknown. This sample is part of a study of type 1 regulatory T cells. Study-level information: This in vitro CD4 product, T-allo10, is enriched for Tr1 cells and alloantigen-specific.

Trimming took 3 bases from V and 2 from J, leaving 6 bases between them. The CDR3 consists of 13 residues. Germline-derived CDR1 and CDR2 are MGHRA and YSYEKL. TCRdb re-called the reads with MiXCR, one entry per CDR3 protein. The sample has 60,000 to 70,000 distinct CDR3 sequences, nearly 65% seen once. Graft donor-derived T-allo10 cells were described as host-alloantigen-specific, anergic, and alloantigen-specifically suppressive. The chain joins TRBV4-1 to TRBJ2-3; no reliable D call. The origin of this receptor is a human donor in good health. The specimen was cultured T cells, either the whole culture or a sorted T cell fraction (not recorded which). Stated subset: Tr1-enriched cell product generated in vitro against host alloantigens. The CDR3 spells CASSQGLTDTQYF. Written as DNA, the CDR3 is TGCGCCAGCAGCCAGGGCCTCACAGATACGCAGTATTTT.